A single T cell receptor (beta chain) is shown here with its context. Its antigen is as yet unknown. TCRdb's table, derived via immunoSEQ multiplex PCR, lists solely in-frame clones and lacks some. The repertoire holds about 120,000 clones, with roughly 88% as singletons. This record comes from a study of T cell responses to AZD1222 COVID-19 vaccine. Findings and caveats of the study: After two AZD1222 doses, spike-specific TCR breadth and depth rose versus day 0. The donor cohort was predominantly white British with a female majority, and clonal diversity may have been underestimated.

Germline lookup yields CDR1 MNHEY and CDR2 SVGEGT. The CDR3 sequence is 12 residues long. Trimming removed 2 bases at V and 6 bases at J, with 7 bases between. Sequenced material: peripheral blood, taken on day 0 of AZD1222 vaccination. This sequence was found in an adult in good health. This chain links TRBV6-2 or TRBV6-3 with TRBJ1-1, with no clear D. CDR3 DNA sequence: TGTGCCAGCAGTTACCCAAAACCTGAAGCTTTCTTT. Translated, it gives CASSYPKPEAFF.